The present T cell receptor beta chain was sequenced within a study of T-cell memory formation after mild COVID-19. Study in general: Largely, the TCR clusters proved donor specific. Study results and caveats: Among CD4+ contracting clones, most were CM and EM, and CD8+ ones EMRA. Pre-infection memory held some responding clones, suggesting pre-existing cross-reactive T cells responded.

Worth noting for this clonotype: Antigen specificity is unknown.

Constant-segment primers served in 5'RACE that generated TCR alpha and TCR beta cDNA libraries bearing sample barcodes and UMIs. In TCRdb, the 5' RACE reads were re-called with MiXCR into one record per CDR3 protein. The sample includes about 210,000 distinct CDR3 sequences, 8% to 11% of them seen just once. V gave up 1 base and J gave up 2 bases, with 8 bases separating them. This CDR3 comprises 14 residues. Germline assignment: CDR1 LGHNA and CDR2 YNFKEQ. This TCR derives from a young man who had mild COVID-19 (a few samples of this study predate the infection). Cell type and time point are not known. The J gene is TRBJ2-5, the V gene TRBV4-2; a weak D match, TRBD2 (5 bases). Material for sequencing was PBMCs or a T cell subset sorted from them (not recorded which). CDR3 sequence (DNA): TGTGCCAGCAGCCAAGCCCCGGGGCAAGAGACCCAGTACTTC. This translates into CASSQAPGQETQYF.